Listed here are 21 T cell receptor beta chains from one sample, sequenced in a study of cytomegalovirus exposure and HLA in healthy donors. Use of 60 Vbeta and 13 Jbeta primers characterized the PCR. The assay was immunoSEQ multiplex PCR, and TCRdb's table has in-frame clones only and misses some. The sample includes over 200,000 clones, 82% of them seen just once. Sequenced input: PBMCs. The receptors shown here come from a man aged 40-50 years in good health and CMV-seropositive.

The CDR3 sequence: CASSVRGSGANVLTF. Written as DNA, the CDR3 is TGTGCCAGCAGCGTCAGGGGCTCTGGGGCCAACGTCCTGACTTTC. J is TRBJ2-6 and V is TRBV7-3, with D tentatively TRBD1 (6 bases). CDR1 and CDR2 from the germline V gene are SGHTA and FQGTGA. This CDR3 has 15 residues. Trimming cost V 5 bases and J 0 bases, with 8 bases left between them.

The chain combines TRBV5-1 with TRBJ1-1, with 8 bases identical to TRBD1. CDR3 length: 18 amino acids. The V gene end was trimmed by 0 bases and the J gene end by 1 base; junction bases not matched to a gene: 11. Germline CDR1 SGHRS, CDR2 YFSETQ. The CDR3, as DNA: TGCGCCAGCAGCTTGGGACAGGGGAGGCAGGTTGAGAACACTGAAGCTTTCTTT. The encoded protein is CASSLGQGRQVENTEAFF.

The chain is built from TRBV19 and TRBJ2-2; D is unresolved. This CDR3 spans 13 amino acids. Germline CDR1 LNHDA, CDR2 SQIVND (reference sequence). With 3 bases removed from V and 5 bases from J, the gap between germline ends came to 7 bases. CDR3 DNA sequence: TGTGCCAGTAGTATGCTAGTTACCGGGGAGCTGTTTTTT. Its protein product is CASSMLVTGELFF.

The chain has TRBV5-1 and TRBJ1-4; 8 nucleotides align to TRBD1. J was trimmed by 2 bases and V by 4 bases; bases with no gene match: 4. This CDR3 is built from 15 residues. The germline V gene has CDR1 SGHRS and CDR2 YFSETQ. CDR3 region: CASSPTGATNEKLFF. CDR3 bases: TGCGCCAGCAGCCCGACAGGGGCCACTAATGAAAAACTGTTTTTT.

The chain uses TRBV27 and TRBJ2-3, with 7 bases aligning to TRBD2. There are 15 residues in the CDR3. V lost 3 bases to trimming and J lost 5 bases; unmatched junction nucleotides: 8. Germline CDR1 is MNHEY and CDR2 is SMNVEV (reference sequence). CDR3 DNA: TGTGCCAGCAGTTTTAGGAGGGAGGGCCTAGATACGCAGTATTTT. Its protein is CASSFRREGLDTQYF.

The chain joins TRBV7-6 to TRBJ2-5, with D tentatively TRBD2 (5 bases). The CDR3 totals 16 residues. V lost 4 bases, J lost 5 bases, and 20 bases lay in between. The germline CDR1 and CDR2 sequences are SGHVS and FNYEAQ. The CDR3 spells CASSSQSRGSGETQYF. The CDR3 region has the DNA TGTGCCAGCAGCTCCCAGTCCCGGGGATCGGGCGAGACCCAGTACTTC.

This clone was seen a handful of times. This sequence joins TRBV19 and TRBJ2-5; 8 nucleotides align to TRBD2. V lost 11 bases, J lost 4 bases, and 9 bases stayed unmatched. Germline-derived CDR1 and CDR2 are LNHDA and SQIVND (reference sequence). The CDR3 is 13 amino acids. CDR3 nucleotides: TGTGCCTCCGAAGCGGGAGCCCGAGAGACCCAGTACTTC. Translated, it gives CASEAGARETQYF.

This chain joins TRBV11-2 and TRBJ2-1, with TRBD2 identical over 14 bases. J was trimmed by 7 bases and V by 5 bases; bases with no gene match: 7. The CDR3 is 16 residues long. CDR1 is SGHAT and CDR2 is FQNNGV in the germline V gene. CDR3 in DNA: TGTGCCAGCAGCCGCCTCGGGACTAGCGGGAGTAATGAGCAGTTCTTC. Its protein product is CASSRLGTSGSNEQFF. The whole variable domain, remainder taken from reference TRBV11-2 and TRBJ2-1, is EAGVAQSPRYKIIEKRQSVAFWCNPISGHATLYWYQQILGQGPKLLIQFQNNGVVDDSQLPKDRFSAERLKGVDSTLKIQPAKLEDSAVYLCASSRLGTSGSNEQFFGPGTRLTVL.

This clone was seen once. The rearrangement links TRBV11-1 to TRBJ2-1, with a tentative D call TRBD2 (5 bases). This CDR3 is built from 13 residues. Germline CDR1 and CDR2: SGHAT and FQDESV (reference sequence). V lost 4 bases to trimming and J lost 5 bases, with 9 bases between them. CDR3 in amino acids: CASSSRTDNEQFF. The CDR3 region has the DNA TGTGCCAGCAGCTCACGGACTGACAATGAGCAGTTCTTC. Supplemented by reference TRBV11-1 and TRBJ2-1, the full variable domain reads EAEVAQSPRYKITEKSQAVAFWCDPISGHATLYWYRQILGQGPELLVQFQDESVVDDSQLPKDRFSAERLKGVDSTLKIQPAELGDSAMYLCASSSRTDNEQFFGPGTRLTVL.

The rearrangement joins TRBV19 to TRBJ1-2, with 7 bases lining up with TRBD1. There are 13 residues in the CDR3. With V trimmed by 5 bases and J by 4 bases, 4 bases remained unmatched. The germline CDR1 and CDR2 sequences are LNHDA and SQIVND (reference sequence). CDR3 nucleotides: TGTGCCAGTAGTTACAGGGGAGGCTATGGCTACACCTTC. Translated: CASSYRGGYGYTF.

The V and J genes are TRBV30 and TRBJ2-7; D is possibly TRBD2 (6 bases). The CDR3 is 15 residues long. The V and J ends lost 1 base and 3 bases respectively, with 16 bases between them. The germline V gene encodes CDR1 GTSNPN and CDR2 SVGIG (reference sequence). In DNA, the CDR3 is TGTGCCTGGAGTGGGAGGGGTAGGAGCCACTACGAGCAGTACTTC. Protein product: CAWSGRGRSHYEQYF.

CDR3 residues: CASSLGAGGPYEQYF. The CDR3 DNA is TGTGCCAGCAGCTTAGGTGCGGGAGGGCCTTACGAGCAGTACTTC. This sequence joins TRBV5-4 and TRBJ2-7; 9 bases are a match to TRBD2. CDR3 length: 15 residues. With V trimmed by 2 bases and J by 4 bases, 7 bases remained unmatched. Looked up from germline, CDR1 is SGHNT and CDR2 is YYREEE (reference sequence).

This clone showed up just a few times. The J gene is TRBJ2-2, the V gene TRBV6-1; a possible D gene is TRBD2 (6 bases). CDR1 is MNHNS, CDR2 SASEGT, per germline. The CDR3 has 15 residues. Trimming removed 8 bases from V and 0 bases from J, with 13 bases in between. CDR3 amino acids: CASVPGLPNTGELFF. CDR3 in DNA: TGTGCCAGCGTACCGGGACTGCCGAACACCGGGGAGCTGTTTTTT.

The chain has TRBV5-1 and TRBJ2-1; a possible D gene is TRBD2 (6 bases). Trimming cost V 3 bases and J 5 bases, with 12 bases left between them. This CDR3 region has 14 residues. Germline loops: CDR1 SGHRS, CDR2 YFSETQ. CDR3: CASSSLAKNNEQFF. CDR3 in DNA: TGCGCCAGCAGCTCTCTAGCGAAAAACAATGAGCAGTTCTTC.

CDR3 amino acids: CASSPKQGVGIQYF. The CDR3 nucleotides read TGTGCCAGCTCACCAAAACAGGGTGTGGGCATTCAGTACTTC. The chain joins TRBV18 to TRBJ2-4; TRBD1 is a possible D gene (6 bases). This CDR3 has 14 amino acids. Germline V lookup: CDR1 KGHSH, CDR2 LQKENI. Trimming left V 2 bases short and J 9 bases short, with 14 bases between.

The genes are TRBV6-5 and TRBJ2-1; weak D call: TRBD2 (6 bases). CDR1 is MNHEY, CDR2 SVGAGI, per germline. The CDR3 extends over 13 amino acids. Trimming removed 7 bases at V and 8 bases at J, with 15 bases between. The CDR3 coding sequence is TGTGCCAGCACCCCTACGCCGGGGGATGAGCAGTTCTTC. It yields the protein CASTPTPGDEQFF.

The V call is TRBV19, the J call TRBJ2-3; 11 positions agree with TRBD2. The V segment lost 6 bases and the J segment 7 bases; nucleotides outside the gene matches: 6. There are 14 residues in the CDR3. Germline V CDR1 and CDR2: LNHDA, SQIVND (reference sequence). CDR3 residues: CASRGTSGLYTQYF. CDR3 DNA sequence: TGTGCCAGTAGAGGGACTAGCGGCCTTTATACGCAGTATTTT.

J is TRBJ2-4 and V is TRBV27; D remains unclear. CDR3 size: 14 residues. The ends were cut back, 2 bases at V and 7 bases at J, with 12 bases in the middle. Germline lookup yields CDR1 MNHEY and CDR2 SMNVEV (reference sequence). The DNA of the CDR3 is TGTGCCAGCAGTTTAAACCCAGGTGCGAACATTCAGTACTTC. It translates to CASSLNPGANIQYF.

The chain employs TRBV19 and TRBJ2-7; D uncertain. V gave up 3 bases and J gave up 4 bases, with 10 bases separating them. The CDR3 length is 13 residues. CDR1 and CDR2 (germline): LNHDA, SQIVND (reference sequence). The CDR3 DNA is TGTGCCAGTAGTATTTCCAGGCAGTACGAGCAGTACTTC. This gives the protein CASSISRQYEQYF.

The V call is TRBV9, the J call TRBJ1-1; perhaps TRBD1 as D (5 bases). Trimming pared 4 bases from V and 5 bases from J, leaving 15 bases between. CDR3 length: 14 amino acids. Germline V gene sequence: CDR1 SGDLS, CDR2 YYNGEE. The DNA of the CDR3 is TGTGCCAGCAGCCCGACCTCGGGGGGAACTGAAGCTTTCTTT. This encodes CASSPTSGGTEAFF.

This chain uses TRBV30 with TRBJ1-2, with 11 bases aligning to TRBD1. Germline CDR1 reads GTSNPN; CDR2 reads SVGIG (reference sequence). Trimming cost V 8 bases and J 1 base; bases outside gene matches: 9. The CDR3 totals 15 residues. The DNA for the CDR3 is TGTGCCAGCCGGGACAGGGGGAAATTTAACTATGGCTACACCTTC. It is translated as CASRDRGKFNYGYTF.